The 28 T cell receptor beta chains below come from one sample, sequenced in a study of shared clonotypes between healthy human individuals (dated by TCRdb to 2018 to 2020). Libraries were constructed by the immunoSEQ multiplex PCR assay. TCRdb's version of the immuneACCESS table is confined to in-frame rearrangements and falls short of the full clone set. An unresolved V gene accounts for under half of the shortfall where checked; the remainder is of unknown origin. This sample gives some 2,500,000 clones in total; over 85% of them show up just once. Clones ranked in the top ten supply about 0.39% of the sample. Sequenced input: naive CD4+ T cells from PBMCs. The cell subset or site label on this specimen signifies: CD45RA+ positively selected. All receptors come from a man younger than 35 in good health. Some clones in this sample may be carry-over from other donors' samples.

The rearrangement joins TRBV9 to TRBJ2-5; D unclear. CDR1 is SGDLS, CDR2 YYNGEE, per germline. The CDR3 runs 13 residues. Trimming removed 4 bases at V and 7 bases at J, with 14 bases between. CDR3 sequence reads: CASSPGPSVTQYF. For the CDR3, the DNA is TGTGCCAGCAGCCCGGGCCCCTCCGTGACCCAGTACTTC.

The gene calls are TRBV7-3 and TRBJ1-1; TRBD1 might be the D (5 bases). Deletions cut 4 bases from V and 4 bases from J, with 16 bases between. The germline V gene encodes CDR1 SGHTA and CDR2 FQGTGA. The CDR3 consists of 15 residues. CDR3 in amino acids: CASSSGTGAGTEAFF. The CDR3 DNA reads as TGTGCCAGCAGCTCCGGGACTGGAGCGGGCACTGAAGCTTTCTTT.

This sequence joins TRBV5-4 and TRBJ2-5, with 7 positions matching TRBD1. The V and J ends lost 0 bases and 5 bases, in that order; junction bases with no gene match: 7. Germline-derived CDR1 and CDR2 are SGHNT and YYREEE (reference sequence). The CDR3 is 15 residues long. The CDR3 DNA is TGTGCCAGCAGCTTGGGGCGGACAGGACGGGAGACCCAGTACTTC. It codes for CASSLGRTGRETQYF.

The V call is TRBV7-3, the J call TRBJ2-1; 11 nucleotides match TRBD2. This CDR3 has 17 residues. V lost 5 bases and J lost 7; bases outside the gene matches: 13. Germline V gives CDR1 SGHTA, CDR2 FQGTGA. The CDR3 loop reads CASSPLQVAGGMNEQFF. For the CDR3, the DNA is TGTGCCAGCAGCCCCCTCCAGGTAGCGGGAGGGATGAATGAGCAGTTCTTC.

V usage is TRBV6-1 and J usage is TRBJ1-5; the D is unclear. The germline V and J ends were trimmed by 2 bases and 2 bases, with 10 bases remaining between them. The germline CDR1 and CDR2 sequences are MNHNS and SASEGT. The CDR3 contains 15 residues. This CDR3 is CASSETYTGNQPQHF. The CDR3 DNA reads TGTGCCAGCAGTGAAACCTACACAGGCAATCAGCCCCAGCATTTT.

The genes are TRBV7-9 and TRBJ2-1, with D perhaps TRBD1 or TRBD2 (5 bases each). The CDR3 is 17 amino acids. The germline gives CDR1 SEHNR, CDR2 FQNEAQ (reference sequence). Trimming cost V 5 bases and J 4 bases, with 21 bases left between them. CDR3 loop: CASSPRVGTAFYNEQFF. The DNA of the CDR3 is TGTGCCAGCAGCCCTAGGGTCGGGACGGCGTTTTACAATGAGCAGTTCTTC.

This chain connects TRBV7-6 to TRBJ2-2; 8 bases are a match to TRBD2. CDR1 is SGHVS, CDR2 FNYEAQ, per germline. The trim removed 4 bases at V and 0 bases at J, leaving 7 bases unmatched. The CDR3 runs 17 residues. The CDR3 sequence is CASSSVPTSANTGELFF. The CDR3, as DNA: TGTGCCAGCAGCTCCGTCCCGACTAGCGCGAACACCGGGGAGCTGTTTTTT.

The chain is built from TRBV15 and TRBJ2-3, with 7 bases lining up with TRBD2. CDR3 length equals 17 residues. J gave up 5 bases and V 5 bases, and 16 bases lay outside the gene matches. Germline CDR1 and CDR2: LNHNV and YYDKDF (reference sequence). The CDR3 region has the DNA TGTGCCACCAGCTTGGTGGCCCTAGCGGCTCCTCGAGATACGCAGTATTTT. This gives the protein CATSLVALAAPRDTQYF.

This chain uses TRBV5-1 with TRBJ2-1; 7 nucleotides match TRBD2. The CDR3 loop spans 15 amino acids. Germline values: CDR1 SGHRS, CDR2 YFSETQ. J was trimmed by 10 bases and V by 0 bases; bases with no gene match: 10. The CDR3 spells CASSLGLAELMEQFF. The CDR3 DNA follows: TGCGCCAGCAGCTTGGGTCTAGCGGAACTTATGGAGCAGTTCTTC.

The V call is TRBV5-5, the J call TRBJ1-5; TRBD1 matches at 7 bases. V lost 1 base and J lost 2; bases outside the gene matches: 3. The CDR3 has 15 amino acids. Germline V lookup: CDR1 SGHKS, CDR2 YYEKEE (reference sequence). The CDR3 nucleotides are TGTGCCAGCAGCTTGTTTGGACAGGGCAATCAGCCCCAGCATTTT. It translates to CASSLFGQGNQPQHF.

The CDR3 reads CASSFRAQSTEAFF. The CDR3 DNA sequence: TGTGCCAGCAGCTTTAGGGCGCAGAGCACTGAAGCTTTCTTT. The V gene is TRBV5-4, the J gene TRBJ1-1; D remains unclear. V was cut by 2 bases and J by 4 bases, with 12 bases left in between. Germline V CDR1 and CDR2: SGHNT, YYREEE (reference sequence). This CDR3 contains 14 residues.

As regards this clone: The sample contains more than one DNA sequence encoding this CDR3. The J gene is TRBJ2-2, the V gene TRBV28; a possible D gene is TRBD1 (5 bases). Germline V gene lookup returns CDR1 MDHEN and CDR2 SYDVKM. The V and J ends lost 4 bases and 3 bases respectively, with 9 bases between them. CDR3 length equals 14 residues. CDR3: CASSSGQHTGELFF. The CDR3 region has the DNA TGTGCCAGCAGTTCCGGACAACACACCGGGGAGCTGTTTTTT.

CDR3 amino acids: CASSIRTSGSPGELFF. Here the CDR3 DNA reads TGCGCCAGCAGCATACGGACTAGCGGGAGTCCCGGGGAGCTGTTTTTT. V is TRBV5-1 and J is TRBJ2-2, with 13 positions matching TRBD2. Per the germline V gene, CDR1 is SGHRS and CDR2 is YFSETQ. This CDR3 has 16 residues. V trimming: 4 bases; J trimming: 6 bases; junction bases outside the gene matches: 6.

This clone has just one count. Other DNA sequences in the same sample also yield this CDR3. V usage is TRBV25-1 and J usage is TRBJ2-7; 7 positions agree with TRBD1. The germline V gene encodes CDR1 MGHDK and CDR2 SYGVNS. This CDR3 contains 15 residues. Germline trimming cut 1 base from V and 2 bases from J; bases unmatched to any gene: 5. CDR3 region: CASSESVQGTYEQYF. The CDR3 coding sequence is TGTGCCAGCAGTGAATCAGTACAGGGGACCTACGAGCAGTACTTC.

The chain is built from TRBV5-1 and TRBJ2-3, with 11 bases matching TRBD2. In germline, CDR1 is SGHRS, CDR2 YFSETQ. J gave up 3 bases and V 4 bases, and 7 bases lay outside the gene matches. This CDR3 has 16 amino acids. The CDR3 DNA reads TGCGCCAGCAGCACCAGGACTAGCGGGCTAACAGATACGCAGTATTTT. Residues: CASSTRTSGLTDTQYF.

The CDR3: CASSDLFSSGRNHEQYF. The DNA of the CDR3 is TGTGCCAGCAGTGACTTATTTTCTAGCGGGAGGAACCACGAGCAGTACTTC. This rearrangement joins TRBV6-4 to TRBJ2-7, with TRBD2 matching 11 bases. CDR3 length: 17 residues. Germline V CDR1 and CDR2: MRHNA, SNTAGT. With V trimmed by 1 base and J by 5 bases, 10 bases remained unmatched.

The chain links TRBV10-3 to TRBJ2-3, with TRBD2 identical over 7 bases. Germline CDR1 ENHRY, CDR2 SYGVKD. V shed 3 bases, J shed 2 bases, and the junction held 8 bases outside the gene matches. This CDR3 region has 16 residues. The CDR3 nucleotides read TGTGCCATCAGTGACCGAGTGGGAGGGACCACAGATACGCAGTATTTT. Its protein product is CAISDRVGGTTDTQYF.

Written as DNA, the CDR3 is TGCGCCAGCAGCTTAGGACAGGCCAGGAGCTCCTACGAGCAGTACTTC. This codes for CASSLGQARSSYEQYF. The chain employs TRBV5-1 and TRBJ2-7; 7 bases agree with TRBD1. CDR3 length: 16 residues. Germline V CDR1 and CDR2: SGHRS, YFSETQ. Trimming removed 2 bases from V and 0 bases from J; junction bases left unmatched: 8.

V is TRBV28 and J is TRBJ1-4, with a tentative D call TRBD1 (6 bases). The CDR3 length is 13 residues. CDR1 and CDR2 (germline): MDHEN, SYDVKM. Trimming took 5 bases from V and 10 from J, leaving 14 bases between them. DNA for the CDR3: TGTGCCAGCAGTCTCCCTGTGGGGGCAAAACTGTTTTTT. Encoded protein: CASSLPVGAKLFF.

The gene calls are TRBV9 and TRBJ2-3; D uncertain. V lost 2 bases and J 3 bases, leaving 10 bases between the germline ends. The CDR3 totals 14 residues. CDR1 SGDLS and CDR2 YYNGEE come from the germline V gene. Here the CDR3 reads CASSVLWGTDTQYF. CDR3 nucleotides: TGTGCCAGCAGCGTGTTGTGGGGAACAGATACGCAGTATTTT.

Note on this clone: The identical CDR3 is also encoded by other nucleotide sequences in the sample. J is TRBJ1-5 and V is TRBV5-1; D gene uncertain. This CDR3 region has 13 residues. Trimming pared 5 bases from V and 1 base from J, leaving 7 bases between. The germline CDR1 and CDR2 sequences are SGHRS and YFSETQ. Written as DNA, the CDR3 is TGCGCCAGCAGTTTACGCAGCAATCAGCCCCAGCATTTT. Protein: CASSLRSNQPQHF.

V and J are TRBV29-1 and TRBJ2-1; TRBD2 aligns across 15 bases. The CDR3 spans 16 residues. Trimming took 6 bases from V and 10 from J; bases not matched to a gene: 13. Germline CDR1 and CDR2: SQVTM and ANQGSEA. The CDR3 nucleotides are TGCAGCGTCTACAGGTCGGGGACTAGCGGGAGGTGGGAGCAGTTCTTC. This gives the protein CSVYRSGTSGRWEQFF.

The chain recombines TRBV5-1 with TRBJ1-4; TRBD1 agrees at 9 bases. J gave up 7 bases and V 7 bases, and 11 bases lay outside the gene matches. CDR1 and CDR2 (germline): SGHRS, YFSETQ. The CDR3 spans 15 residues. In DNA form, the CDR3 reads TGCGCCAGCTGCGGGACAGGGAGCAGCGGTGAAAAACTGTTTTTT. Translated, it gives CASCGTGSSGEKLFF.

The V and J genes are TRBV18 and TRBJ1-2; D gene unclear. CDR3 length: 14 residues. Germline CDR1 is KGHSH and CDR2 is LQKENI. Trimming took off 2 bases at V and 8 bases at J, with 15 bases between the two ends. DNA for the CDR3: TGTGCCAGCTCACCAGAAGGCGTCCCGTCAGGCTACACCTTC. Amino acids: CASSPEGVPSGYTF.

The V gene is TRBV2, the J gene TRBJ1-5; 7 positions agree with TRBD1. V shed 8 bases, J shed 7 bases, and the junction held 5 bases outside the gene matches. This CDR3 comprises 12 residues. Germline CDR1 and CDR2: SNHLY and FYNNEI. The CDR3 sequence is CASGQVLQPQHF. The CDR3 DNA reads as TGTGCCAGCGGACAGGTTTTACAGCCCCAGCATTTT.

The rearrangement joins TRBV2 to TRBJ2-5; the match to TRBD1 covers 9 bases. The CDR3 length is 14 residues. Losses at the gene ends were 10 bases for V and 2 bases for J; bases not matched to a gene: 8. The V gene's germline CDR1 is SNHLY and CDR2 FYNNEI. CDR3 nucleotides: TGTGCCACCTCTCGGGACAGGGCACAAGAGACCCAGTACTTC. This encodes CATSRDRAQETQYF. The full variable domain, rest sourced from reference TRBV2 and TRBJ2-5, is EPEVTQTPSHQVTQMGQEVILRCVPISNHLYFYWYRQILGQKVEFLVSFYNNEISEKSEIFDDQFSVERPDGSNFTLKIRSTKLEDSAMYFCATSRDRAQETQYFGPGTRLLVL.

The CDR3 region is CASSEARAGRRGPEAFF. The CDR3 nucleotides are TGTGCCAGCAGTGAAGCCAGGGCCGGGAGGCGAGGCCCTGAAGCTTTCTTT. The chain carries TRBV2 and TRBJ1-1, with D possibly matching TRBD1 (5 bases). Germline V lookup: CDR1 SNHLY, CDR2 FYNNEI. Trimming removed 0 bases at V and 6 bases at J, with 20 bases between. The CDR3 covers 17 residues. The variable domain in full, completed from reference TRBV2 and TRBJ1-1, reads EPEVTQTPSHQVTQMGQEVILRCVPISNHLYFYWYRQILGQKVEFLVSFYNNEISEKSEIFDDQFSVERPDGSNFTLKIRSTKLEDSAMYFCASSEARAGRRGPEAFFGQGTRLTVV.

A note on this clone: Within the sample, other DNA sequences also encode this same CDR3. The chain is built from TRBV18 and TRBJ1-1; 7 bases fit TRBD1. The ends lost 3 bases at V and 0 bases at J; junction bases unmatched: 1. Germline-derived CDR1 and CDR2 are KGHSH and LQKENI. There are 14 residues in the CDR3. CDR3 in DNA: TGTGCCAGCTCACCCCAGGGGGTGAACACTGAAGCTTTCTTT. This translates into CASSPQGVNTEAFF. The variable domain in full, with the rest retrieved from reference TRBV18 and TRBJ1-1, is NAGVMQNPRHLVRRRGQEARLRCSPMKGHSHVYWYRQLPEEGLKFMVYLQKENIIDESGMPKERFSAEFPKEGPSILRIQQVVRGDSAAYFCASSPQGVNTEAFFGQGTRLTVV.